One and the same sample provided the 18 T cell receptor beta chains below, sequenced in a study of blood T cell repertoires in COVID-19. The data were produced by immunoSEQ multiplex PCR, yet TCRdb's version contains in-frame clones alone and is incomplete. This table has 300,000 to 350,000 clones, approximately 88% appearing once. Sequenced: PBMCs or T cells enriched from blood (not recorded which). Receptors originate from a man aged 25-45 years who had recovered from COVID-19.

CDR3 coding DNA: TGTGCCAGCAGCTTAATGCCTGCGGGGGATCAAGAGACCCAGTACTTC. Protein sequence: CASSLMPAGDQETQYF. V is TRBV7-3 and J is TRBJ2-5; 7 bases align to TRBD2. After removal of 1 base from V and 2 bases from J, the junction contained 7 bases not matched to a gene. Germline V gives CDR1 SGHTA, CDR2 FQGTGA. This CDR3 spans 16 amino acids.

V gene TRBV28 combines with J gene TRBJ2-7; perhaps TRBD1 as D (6 bases). V gave up 3 bases and J gave up 5 bases, with 14 bases separating them. CDR3 length: 14 amino acids. Germline CDR1 is MDHEN and CDR2 is SYDVKM. In DNA, the CDR3 is TGTGCCAGCAGTTTGCTTAACAGGGCGGACGAGCAGTACTTC. It is translated as CASSLLNRADEQYF.

The chain joins TRBV18 to TRBJ2-1; 8 bases are shared with TRBD1. CDR1 and CDR2 from the germline V gene are KGHSH and LQKENI. The CDR3 runs 16 residues. The V and J ends lost 2 bases and 3 bases, in that order; junction bases with no gene match: 6. The CDR3 spells CASSPIRGQDYNEQFF. The CDR3 DNA reads TGTGCCAGCTCACCAATCCGGGGACAGGACTACAATGAGCAGTTCTTC.

A single count supports this clone. The J gene is TRBJ2-3, the V gene TRBV7-3; D possibly corresponds to TRBD2 (5 bases). The V and J ends lost 6 bases and 2 bases respectively, with 18 bases between them. Germline V gene data show CDR1 as SGHTA and CDR2 as FQGTGA. The CDR3 has 16 amino acids. CDR3 sequence (DNA): TGTGCCAGCAGACCCAGAACGGGATCCGACACAGATACGCAGTATTTT. This gives the protein CASRPRTGSDTDTQYF.

The V call is TRBV6-1, the J call TRBJ1-5, with 8 bases lining up with TRBD1. Germline V CDR1 and CDR2: MNHNS, SASEGT. The CDR3 contains 18 residues. Trimming at V came to 3 bases and at J to 3 bases, leaving 13 bases not matched to a gene. The CDR3 spells CASSELSGTGGLNQPQHF. The CDR3 DNA reads as TGTGCCAGCAGTGAGTTATCCGGCACAGGGGGGCTCAATCAGCCCCAGCATTTT.

This sequence joins TRBV4-2 and TRBJ2-3; TRBD2 agrees at 11 bases. The CDR3 covers 16 residues. J was trimmed by 4 bases and V by 0 bases; bases with no gene match: 3. Germline assignment: CDR1 LGHNA and CDR2 YNFKEQ. The CDR3 region has the DNA TGTGCCAGCAGCCAAGAGACTAGCGGGATCCCAGATACGCAGTATTTT. Protein product: CASSQETSGIPDTQYF.

This chain connects TRBV6-1 to TRBJ1-2; D perhaps matches TRBD1 (6 bases). Trimming left V 5 bases short and J 4 bases short, with 11 bases between. The CDR3 totals 13 residues. CDR1 and CDR2 from the germline V gene are MNHNS and SASEGT. The CDR3 here is CASSFDRSYGYTF. The CDR3, as DNA: TGTGCCAGCAGTTTCGACAGGTCCTATGGCTACACCTTC.

To note about this clone: Other nucleotide sequences in the sample specify the same CDR3. This chain uses TRBV19 with TRBJ2-3; 7 nucleotides align to TRBD1. Looked up from germline, CDR1 is LNHDA and CDR2 is SQIVND (reference sequence). The junction had 3 bases not matched to a gene; V was cut back by 2 bases and J by 1 base. This CDR3 region has 15 residues. DNA for the CDR3: TGTGCCAGTAGTATAAGAACAGGGGGCACAGATACGCAGTATTTT. Amino acid sequence: CASSIRTGGTDTQYF.

The chain recombines TRBV19 with TRBJ1-4; D is ambiguous. Germline CDR1 reads LNHDA; CDR2 reads SQIVND (reference sequence). Between the trimmed V and J ends, which lost 3 bases and 4 bases, there was a span of 6 bases. This CDR3 comprises 13 residues. For the CDR3, the DNA is TGTGCCAGTAGTATTCAGGATAATGAAAAACTGTTTTTT. Amino acids: CASSIQDNEKLFF. The full variable domain, in which reference TRBV19 and TRBJ1-4 provide the parts outside the CDR3, is DGGITQSPKYLFRKEGQNVTLSCEQNLNHDAMYWYRQDPGQGLRLIYYSQIVNDFQKGDIAEGYSVSREKKESFPLTVTSAQKNPTAFYLCASSIQDNEKLFFGSGTQLSVL.

This rearrangement joins TRBV18 to TRBJ2-2, with D perhaps matching TRBD2 (7 bases). The CDR3 has 15 amino acids. Germline assignment: CDR1 KGHSH and CDR2 LQKENI. V was pared by 2 bases and J by 3 bases, with 10 bases between. In nucleotides, the CDR3 is TGTGCCAGCTCACCAGGGGGGGGCCACACCGGGGAGCTGTTTTTT. Amino acids: CASSPGGGHTGELFF.

This clone occurred a few times. Here the CDR3 reads CASSFFWTSGGNTGELFF. The DNA for the CDR3 is TGTGCCAGCAGCTTCTTCTGGACTAGCGGGGGGAACACCGGGGAGCTGTTTTTT. The rearrangement uses TRBV5-6 and TRBJ2-2; TRBD2 matches 13 bases. The CDR3 extends over 18 amino acids. V was pared by 2 bases and J by 1 base, with 5 bases of the junction left unmatched. In germline, CDR1 is SGHDT, CDR2 YYEEEE. Complete variable domain (other parts from reference TRBV5-6 and TRBJ2-2): DAGVTQSPTHLIKTRGQQVTLRCSPKSGHDTVSWYQQALGQGPQFIFQYYEEEERQRGNFPDRFSGHQFPNYSSELNVNALLLGDSALYLCASSFFWTSGGNTGELFFGEGSRLTVL.

A single count supports this clone. The V call is TRBV12-3 or TRBV12-4, the J call TRBJ1-1; no clear D gene. V was trimmed by 1 base and J by 11 bases, leaving 11 bases between them. The CDR3 consists of 12 residues. CDR3 coding DNA: TGTGCCAGCAGTTTAGGGGGAGGTGGCGCTTTCTTT. Its translation is CASSLGGGGAFF.

This clone appeared a single time. J is TRBJ1-2 and V is TRBV5-1, with 7 bases that match TRBD1. Looked up from germline, CDR1 is SGHRS and CDR2 is YFSETQ. The CDR3 runs to 13 residues. The trim removed 3 bases at V and 8 bases at J, leaving 7 bases unmatched. For the CDR3, the DNA is TGCGCCAGCAGCTCGGACAGGTTCGGGGGCTACACCTTC. Its protein product is CASSSDRFGGYTF. The full variable domain, rest sourced from reference TRBV5-1 and TRBJ1-2, is KAGVTQTPRYLIKTRGQQVTLSCSPISGHRSVSWYQQTPGQGLQFLFEYFSETQRNKGNFPGRFSGRQFSNSRSEMNVSTLELGDSALYLCASSSDRFGGYTFGSGTRLTVV.

The rearrangement joins TRBV29-1 to TRBJ1-3, with D perhaps TRBD1 (5 bases). The V gene's germline CDR1 is SQVTM and CDR2 ANQGSEA. The length of the CDR3 is 13 residues. Trimming took 6 bases from V and 2 from J, leaving 11 bases between them. CDR3 nucleotide sequence: TGCAGCGTCAGGCGGGGGGCTGGAAACACCATATATTTT. Translated: CSVRRGAGNTIYF.

This clone appeared a few times. The rearrangement joins TRBV7-9 to TRBJ2-7; 8 bases align to TRBD1. Unmatched junction bases numbered 1, after V lost 3 bases and J lost 0 bases. Germline CDR1 is SEHNR and CDR2 is FQNEAQ (reference sequence). The CDR3 totals 14 residues. CDR3 bases: TGTGCCAGCAGCTTTACAGGGGGCTCCTACGAGCAGTACTTC. Its translation: CASSFTGGSYEQYF.

The V gene is TRBV7-9, the J gene TRBJ2-3, with D uncertain. The CDR3 contains 15 residues. The V and J ends lost 1 base and 3 bases respectively, with 11 bases between them. The germline V gene has CDR1 SEHNR and CDR2 FQNEAQ (reference sequence). CDR3 in amino acids: CASSLGSFTTDTQYF. The CDR3 nucleotides are TGTGCCAGCAGCTTAGGATCGTTTACAACAGATACGCAGTATTTT.

The V call is TRBV6-5, the J call TRBJ2-3; 7 nucleotides agree with TRBD1. The CDR3 totals 15 residues. J was trimmed by 3 bases and V by 5 bases; bases with no gene match: 8. Germline CDR1 is MNHEY and CDR2 is SVGAGI. The DNA of the CDR3 is TGTGCCAGCAGTCGAGGACAGGAAGTTACAGATACGCAGTATTTT. Its translation: CASSRGQEVTDTQYF.

This rearrangement joins TRBV12-3 or TRBV12-4 to TRBJ2-2; D is uncertain. CDR3 length equals 13 residues. V was pared by 6 bases and J by 2 bases, with 7 bases between. The CDR3 is CASRESNTGELFF. In DNA form, the CDR3 reads TGTGCCAGCAGGGAGTCTAACACCGGGGAGCTGTTTTTT.